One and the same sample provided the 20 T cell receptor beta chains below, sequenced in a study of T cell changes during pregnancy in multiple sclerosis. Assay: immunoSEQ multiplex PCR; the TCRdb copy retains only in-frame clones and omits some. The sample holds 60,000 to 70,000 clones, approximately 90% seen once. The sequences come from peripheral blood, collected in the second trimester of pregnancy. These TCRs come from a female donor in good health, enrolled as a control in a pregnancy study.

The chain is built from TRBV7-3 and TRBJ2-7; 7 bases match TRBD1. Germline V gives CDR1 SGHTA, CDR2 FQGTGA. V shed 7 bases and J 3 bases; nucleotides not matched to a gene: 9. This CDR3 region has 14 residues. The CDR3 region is CASKRTGTDYEQYF. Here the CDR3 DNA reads TGTGCCAGCAAACGGACAGGAACTGACTACGAGCAGTACTTC. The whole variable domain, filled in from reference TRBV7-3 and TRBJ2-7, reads GAGVSQTPSNKVTEKGKYVELRCDPISGHTALYWYRQSLGQGPEFLIYFQGTGAADDSGLPNDRFFAVRPEGSVSTLKIQRTERGDSAVYLCASKRTGTDYEQYFGPGTRLTVT.

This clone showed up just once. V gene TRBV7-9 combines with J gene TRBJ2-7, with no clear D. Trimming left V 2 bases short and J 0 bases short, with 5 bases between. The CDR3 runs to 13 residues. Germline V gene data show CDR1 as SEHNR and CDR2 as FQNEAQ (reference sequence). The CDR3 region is CASSLPGSYEQYF. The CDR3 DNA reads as TGTGCCAGCAGCTTACCGGGCTCCTACGAGCAGTACTTC.

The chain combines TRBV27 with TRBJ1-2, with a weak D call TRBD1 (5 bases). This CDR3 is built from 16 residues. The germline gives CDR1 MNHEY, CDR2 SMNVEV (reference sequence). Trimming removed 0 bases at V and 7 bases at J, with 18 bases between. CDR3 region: CASSLSGGARVRGYTF. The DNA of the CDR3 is TGTGCCAGCAGTTTATCGGGAGGGGCGCGAGTCCGTGGCTACACCTTC.

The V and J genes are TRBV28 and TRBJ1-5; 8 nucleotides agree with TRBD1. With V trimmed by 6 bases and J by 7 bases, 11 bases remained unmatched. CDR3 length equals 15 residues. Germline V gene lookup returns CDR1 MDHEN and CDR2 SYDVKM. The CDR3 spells CASSSVGTGKQPQHF. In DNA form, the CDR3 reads TGTGCCAGCAGCAGTGTAGGGACAGGAAAGCAGCCCCAGCATTTT.

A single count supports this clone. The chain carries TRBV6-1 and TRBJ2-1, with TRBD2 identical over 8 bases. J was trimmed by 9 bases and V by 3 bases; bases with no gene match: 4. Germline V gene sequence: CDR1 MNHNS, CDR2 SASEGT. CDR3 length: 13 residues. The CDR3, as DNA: TGTGCCAGCAGTGACTACGCGGGGGGTGAGCAGTTCTTC. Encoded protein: CASSDYAGGEQFF.

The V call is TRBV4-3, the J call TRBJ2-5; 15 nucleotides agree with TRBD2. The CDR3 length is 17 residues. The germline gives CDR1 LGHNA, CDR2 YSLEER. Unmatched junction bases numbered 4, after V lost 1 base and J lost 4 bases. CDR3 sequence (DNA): TGCGCCAGCAGCCAAGGGACTAGCGGGAGGGTAGTAGAGACCCAGTACTTC. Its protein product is CASSQGTSGRVVETQYF.

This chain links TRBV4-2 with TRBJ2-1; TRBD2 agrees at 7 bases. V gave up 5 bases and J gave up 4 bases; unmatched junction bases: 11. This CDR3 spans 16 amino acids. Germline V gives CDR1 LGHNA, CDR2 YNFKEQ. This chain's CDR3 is CASSKLGGLSYNEQFF. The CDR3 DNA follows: TGTGCCAGCAGCAAGCTCGGGGGGTTATCATACAATGAGCAGTTCTTC.

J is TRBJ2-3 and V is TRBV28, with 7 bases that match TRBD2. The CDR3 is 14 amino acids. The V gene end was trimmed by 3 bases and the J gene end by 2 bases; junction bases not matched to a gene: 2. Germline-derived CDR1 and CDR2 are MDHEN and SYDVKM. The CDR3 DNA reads TGTGCCAGCAGTTTGGGGGGGGTCACAGATACGCAGTATTTT. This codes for CASSLGGVTDTQYF.

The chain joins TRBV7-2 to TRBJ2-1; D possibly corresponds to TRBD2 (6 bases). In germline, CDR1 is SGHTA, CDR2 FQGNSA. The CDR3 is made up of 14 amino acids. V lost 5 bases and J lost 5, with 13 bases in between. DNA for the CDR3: TGTGCCAGCAGCCCCGGACTACCAAACAATGAGCAGTTCTTC. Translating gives CASSPGLPNNEQFF.

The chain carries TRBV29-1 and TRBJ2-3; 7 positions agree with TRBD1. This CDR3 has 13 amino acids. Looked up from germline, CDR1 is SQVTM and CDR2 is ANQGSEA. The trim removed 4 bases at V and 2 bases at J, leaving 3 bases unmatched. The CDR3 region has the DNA TGCAGCGTTGGGGGACAGCTCACAGATACGCAGTATTTT. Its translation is CSVGGQLTDTQYF.

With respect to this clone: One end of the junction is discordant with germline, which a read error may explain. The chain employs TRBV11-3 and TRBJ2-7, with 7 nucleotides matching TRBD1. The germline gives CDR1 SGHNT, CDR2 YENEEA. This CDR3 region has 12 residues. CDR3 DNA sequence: TGTGCCAGCAGCTTAGATCAGACAGGGCAGGGCTTC. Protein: CASSLDQTGQGF. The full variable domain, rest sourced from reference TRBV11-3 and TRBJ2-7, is EAGVVQSPRYKIIEKKQPVAFWCNPISGHNTLYWYLQNLGQGPELLIRYENEEAVDDSQLPKDRFSAERLKGVDSTLKIQPAELGDSAVYLCASSLDQTGQGFGPGTRLTVT.

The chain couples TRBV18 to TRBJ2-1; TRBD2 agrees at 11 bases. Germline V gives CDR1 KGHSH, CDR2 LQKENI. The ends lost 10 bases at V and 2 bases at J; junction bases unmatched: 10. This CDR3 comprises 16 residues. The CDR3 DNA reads TGTGCCAACTCGGTTAGCGGGAGGGCCGCCTACAATGAGCAGTTCTTC. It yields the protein CANSVSGRAAYNEQFF.

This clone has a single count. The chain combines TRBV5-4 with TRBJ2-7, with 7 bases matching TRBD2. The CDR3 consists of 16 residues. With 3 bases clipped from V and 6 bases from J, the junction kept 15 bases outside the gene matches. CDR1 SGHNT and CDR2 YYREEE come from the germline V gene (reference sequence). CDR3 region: CASSSASGTPFGEQYF. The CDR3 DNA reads TGTGCCAGCAGCTCCGCTAGCGGAACGCCCTTTGGCGAGCAGTACTTC.

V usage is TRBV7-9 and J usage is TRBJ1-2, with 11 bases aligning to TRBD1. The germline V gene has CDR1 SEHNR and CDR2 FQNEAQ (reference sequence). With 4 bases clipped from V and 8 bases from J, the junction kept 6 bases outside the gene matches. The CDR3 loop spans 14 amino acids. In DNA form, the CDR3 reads TGTGCCAGCAGCTCGGGACAGGGGGAAGGCGGCTACACCTTC. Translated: CASSSGQGEGGYTF. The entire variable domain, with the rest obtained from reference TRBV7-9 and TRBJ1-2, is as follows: DTGVSQNPRHKITKRGQNVTFRCDPISEHNRLYWYRQTLGQGPEFLTYFQNEAQLEKSRLLSDRFSAERPKGSFSTLEIQRTEQGDSAMYLCASSSGQGEGGYTFGSGTRLTVV.

CDR3 region: CAQLGRQGAWKNTGELFF. DNA for the CDR3: TGTGCCCAATTGGGGCGACAGGGGGCCTGGAAGAACACCGGGGAGCTGTTTTTT. The chain couples TRBV27 to TRBJ2-2; 10 nucleotides align to TRBD1. The CDR3 contains 18 residues. With 11 bases clipped from V and 1 base from J, the junction kept 16 bases outside the gene matches. Per germline, CDR1 MNHEY and CDR2 SMNVEV (reference sequence).

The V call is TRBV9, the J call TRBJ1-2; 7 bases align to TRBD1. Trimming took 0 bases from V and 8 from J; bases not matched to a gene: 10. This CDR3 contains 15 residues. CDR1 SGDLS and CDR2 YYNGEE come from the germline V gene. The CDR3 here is CASSVEGTAVLGYTF. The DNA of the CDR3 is TGTGCCAGCAGCGTAGAAGGGACAGCCGTTTTAGGCTACACCTTC.

The CDR3 sequence is CASSPPAARGTEAFF. The CDR3 DNA sequence: TGTGCCAGCTCACCACCGGCGGCAAGGGGCACTGAAGCTTTCTTT. The chain joins TRBV18 to TRBJ1-1; D is possibly TRBD1 (5 bases). CDR3 length: 15 residues. Germline-derived CDR1 and CDR2 are KGHSH and LQKENI. V was pared by 0 bases and J by 4 bases, with 12 bases between.

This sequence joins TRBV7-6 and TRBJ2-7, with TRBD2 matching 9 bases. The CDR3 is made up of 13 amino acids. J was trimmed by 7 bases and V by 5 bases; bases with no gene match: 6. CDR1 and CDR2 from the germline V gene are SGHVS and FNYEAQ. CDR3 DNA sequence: TGTGCCAGCAGCCCCAGGCTAGCGGGAGAGCAGTACTTC. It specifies CASSPRLAGEQYF.

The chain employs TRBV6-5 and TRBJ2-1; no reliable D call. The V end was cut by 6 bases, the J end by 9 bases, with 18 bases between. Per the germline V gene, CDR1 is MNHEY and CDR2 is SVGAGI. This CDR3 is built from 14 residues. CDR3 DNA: TGTGCCAGCAGCCGCCGACCCCATGGCGGTGAGCAGTTCTTC. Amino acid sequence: CASSRRPHGGEQFF.

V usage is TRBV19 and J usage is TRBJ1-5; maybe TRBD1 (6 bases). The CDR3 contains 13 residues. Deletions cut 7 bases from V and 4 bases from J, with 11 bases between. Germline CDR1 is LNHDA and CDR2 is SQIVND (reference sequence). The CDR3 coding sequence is TGTGCCAGTAACCTTGGACAGAATCAGCCCCAGCATTTT. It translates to CASNLGQNQPQHF.